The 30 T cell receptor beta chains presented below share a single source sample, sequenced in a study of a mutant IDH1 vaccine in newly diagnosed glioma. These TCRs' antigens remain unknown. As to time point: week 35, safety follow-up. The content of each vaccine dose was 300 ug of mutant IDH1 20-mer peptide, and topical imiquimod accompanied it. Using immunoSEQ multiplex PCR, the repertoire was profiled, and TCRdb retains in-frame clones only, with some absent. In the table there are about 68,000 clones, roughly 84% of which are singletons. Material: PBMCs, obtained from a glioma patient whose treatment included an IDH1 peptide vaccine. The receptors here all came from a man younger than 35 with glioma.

CDR3 loop: CASSLGGITDTQYF. The CDR3 bases are TGCGCCAGCAGCTTGGGGGGGATCACAGATACGCAGTATTTT. The gene calls are TRBV5-1 and TRBJ2-3; D assignment may be TRBD1 or TRBD2 (5 bases each). The germline V gene has CDR1 SGHRS and CDR2 YFSETQ. V gave up 0 bases and J gave up 2 bases, with 7 bases separating them. The CDR3 has 14 residues.

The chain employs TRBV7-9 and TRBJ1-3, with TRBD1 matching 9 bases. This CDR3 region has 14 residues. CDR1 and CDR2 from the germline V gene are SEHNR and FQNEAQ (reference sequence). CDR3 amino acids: CAKTGGSSGNTIYF. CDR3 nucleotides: TGTGCAAAGACAGGGGGGAGCTCTGGAAACACCATATATTTT.

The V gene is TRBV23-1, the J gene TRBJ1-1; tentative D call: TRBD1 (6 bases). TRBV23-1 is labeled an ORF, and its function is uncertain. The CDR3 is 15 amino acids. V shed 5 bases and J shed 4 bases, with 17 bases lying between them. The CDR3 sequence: CASSKGPGAITEAFF. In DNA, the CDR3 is TGCGCCAGCAGTAAAGGTCCGGGGGCCATCACTGAAGCTTTCTTT.

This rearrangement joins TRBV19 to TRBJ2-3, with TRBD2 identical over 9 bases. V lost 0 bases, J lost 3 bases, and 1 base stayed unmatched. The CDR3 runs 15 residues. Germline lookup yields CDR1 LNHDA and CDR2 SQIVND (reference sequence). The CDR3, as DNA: TGTGCCAGTAGTATAGATAGCGGGAGTACAGATACGCAGTATTTT. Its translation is CASSIDSGSTDTQYF.

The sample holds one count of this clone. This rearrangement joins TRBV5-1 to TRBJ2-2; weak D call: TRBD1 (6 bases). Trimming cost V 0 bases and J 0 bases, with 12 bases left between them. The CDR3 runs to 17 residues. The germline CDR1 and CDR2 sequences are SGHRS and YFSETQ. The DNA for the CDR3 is TGCGCCAGCAGCTTGGGGGGGACACCTGCGAACACCGGGGAGCTGTTTTTT. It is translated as CASSLGGTPANTGELFF.

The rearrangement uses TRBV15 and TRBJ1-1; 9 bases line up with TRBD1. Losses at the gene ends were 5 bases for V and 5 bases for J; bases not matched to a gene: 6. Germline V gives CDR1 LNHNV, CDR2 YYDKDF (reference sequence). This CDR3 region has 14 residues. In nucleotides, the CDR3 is TGTGCCACCAGCCGCGGACAGGGGAGAACTGAAGCTTTCTTT. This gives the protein CATSRGQGRTEAFF. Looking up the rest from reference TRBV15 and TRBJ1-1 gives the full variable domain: DAMVIQNPRYQVTQFGKPVTLSCSQTLNHNVMYWYQQKSSQAPKLLFHYYDKDFNNEADTPDNFQSRRPNTSFCFLDIRSPGLGDTAMYLCATSRGQGRTEAFFGQGTRLTVV.

CDR3 sequence reads: CASTEGASGSSYEQYF. CDR3 coding DNA: TGTGCCAGCACTGAGGGGGCTAGCGGGTCCTCCTACGAGCAGTACTTC. This chain links TRBV7-6 with TRBJ2-7; D may be TRBD2 (8 bases). CDR3 length: 16 residues. Germline values: CDR1 SGHVS, CDR2 FNYEAQ. V shed 7 bases and J shed 0 bases, with 19 bases lying between them.

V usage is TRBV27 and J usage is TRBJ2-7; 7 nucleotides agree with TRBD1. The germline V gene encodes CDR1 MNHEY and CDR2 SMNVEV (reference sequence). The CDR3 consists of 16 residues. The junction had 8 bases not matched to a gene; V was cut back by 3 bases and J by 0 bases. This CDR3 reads CASSFRQGRSSYEQYF. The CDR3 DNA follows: TGTGCCAGCAGTTTTCGACAGGGTCGAAGCTCCTACGAGCAGTACTTC.

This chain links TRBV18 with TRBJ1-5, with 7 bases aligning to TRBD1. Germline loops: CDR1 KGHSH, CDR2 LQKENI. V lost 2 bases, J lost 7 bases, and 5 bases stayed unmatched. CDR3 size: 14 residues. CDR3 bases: TGTGCCAGCTCACCAAGACAGGGTGAACAGCCCCAGCATTTT. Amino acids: CASSPRQGEQPQHF.

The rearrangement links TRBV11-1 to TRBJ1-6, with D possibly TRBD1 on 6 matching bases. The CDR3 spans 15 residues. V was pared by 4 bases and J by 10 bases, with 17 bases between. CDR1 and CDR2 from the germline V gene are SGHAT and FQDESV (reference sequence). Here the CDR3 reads CASSSRGPGASPLHF. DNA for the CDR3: TGTGCCAGCAGCTCTCGGGGACCAGGGGCCTCACCCCTCCACTTT. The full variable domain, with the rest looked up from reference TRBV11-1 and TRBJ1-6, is EAEVAQSPRYKITEKSQAVAFWCDPISGHATLYWYRQILGQGPELLVQFQDESVVDDSQLPKDRFSAERLKGVDSTLKIQPAELGDSAMYLCASSSRGPGASPLHFGNGTRLTVT.

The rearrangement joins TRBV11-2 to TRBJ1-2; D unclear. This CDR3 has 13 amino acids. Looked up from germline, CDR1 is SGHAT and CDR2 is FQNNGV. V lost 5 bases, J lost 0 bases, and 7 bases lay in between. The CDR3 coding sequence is TGTGCCAGCAGCCCCCAGGCTAACTATGGCTACACCTTC. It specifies CASSPQANYGYTF. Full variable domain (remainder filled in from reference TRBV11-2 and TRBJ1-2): EAGVAQSPRYKIIEKRQSVAFWCNPISGHATLYWYQQILGQGPKLLIQFQNNGVVDDSQLPKDRFSAERLKGVDSTLKIQPAKLEDSAVYLCASSPQANYGYTFGSGTRLTVV.

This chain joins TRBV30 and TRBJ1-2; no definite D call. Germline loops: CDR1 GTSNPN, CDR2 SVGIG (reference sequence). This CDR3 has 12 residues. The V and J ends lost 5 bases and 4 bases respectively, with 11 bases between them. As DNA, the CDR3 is TGTGCCTGGTCGGGTCCGGGCTATGGCTACACCTTC. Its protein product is CAWSGPGYGYTF.

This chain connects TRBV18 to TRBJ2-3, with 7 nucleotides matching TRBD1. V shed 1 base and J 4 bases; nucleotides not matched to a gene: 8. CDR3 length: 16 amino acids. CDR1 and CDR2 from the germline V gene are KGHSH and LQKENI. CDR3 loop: CASSPLDRVGADTQYF. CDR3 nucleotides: TGTGCCAGCTCACCACTCGACAGGGTGGGTGCAGATACGCAGTATTTT.

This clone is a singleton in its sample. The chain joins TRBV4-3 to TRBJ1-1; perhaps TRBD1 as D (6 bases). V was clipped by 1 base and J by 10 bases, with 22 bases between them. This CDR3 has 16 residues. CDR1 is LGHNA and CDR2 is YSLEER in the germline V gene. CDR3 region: CASSQAAWGGQGAAFF. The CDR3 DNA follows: TGCGCCAGCAGCCAAGCGGCCTGGGGGGGGCAAGGAGCAGCTTTCTTT.

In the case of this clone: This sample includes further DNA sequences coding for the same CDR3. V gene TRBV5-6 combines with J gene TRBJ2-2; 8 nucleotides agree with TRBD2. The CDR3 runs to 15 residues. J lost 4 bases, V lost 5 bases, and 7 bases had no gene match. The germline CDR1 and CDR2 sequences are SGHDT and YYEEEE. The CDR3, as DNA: TGTGCCAGCAGTCCGCTCGCGGGAGGCACCGGGGAGCTGTTTTTT. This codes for CASSPLAGGTGELFF.

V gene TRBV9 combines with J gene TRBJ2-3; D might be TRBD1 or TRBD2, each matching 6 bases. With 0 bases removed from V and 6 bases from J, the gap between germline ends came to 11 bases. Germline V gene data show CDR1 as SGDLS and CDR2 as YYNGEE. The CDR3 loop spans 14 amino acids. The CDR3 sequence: CASSVDPGADTQYF. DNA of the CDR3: TGTGCCAGCAGCGTAGATCCGGGGGCCGATACGCAGTATTTT.

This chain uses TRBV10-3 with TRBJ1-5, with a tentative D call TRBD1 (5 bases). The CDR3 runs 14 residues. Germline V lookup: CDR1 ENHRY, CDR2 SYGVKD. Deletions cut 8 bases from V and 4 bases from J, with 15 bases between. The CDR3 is CAIGAGLENQPQHF. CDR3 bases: TGTGCCATCGGGGCAGGCCTAGAAAATCAGCCCCAGCATTTT.

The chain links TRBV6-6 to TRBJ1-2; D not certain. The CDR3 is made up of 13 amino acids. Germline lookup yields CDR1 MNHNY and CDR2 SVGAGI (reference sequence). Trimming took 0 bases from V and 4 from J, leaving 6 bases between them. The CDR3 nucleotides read TGTGCCAGCAGTTACTCTGACGGCTATGGCTACACCTTC. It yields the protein CASSYSDGYGYTF.

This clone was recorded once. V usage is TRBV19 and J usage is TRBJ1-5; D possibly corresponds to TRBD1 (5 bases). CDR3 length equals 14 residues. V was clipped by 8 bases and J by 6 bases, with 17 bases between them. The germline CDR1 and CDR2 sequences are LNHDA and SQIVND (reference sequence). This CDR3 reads CASHKWGVGQPQHF. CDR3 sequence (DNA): TGTGCCAGTCACAAGTGGGGGGTCGGTCAGCCCCAGCATTTT.

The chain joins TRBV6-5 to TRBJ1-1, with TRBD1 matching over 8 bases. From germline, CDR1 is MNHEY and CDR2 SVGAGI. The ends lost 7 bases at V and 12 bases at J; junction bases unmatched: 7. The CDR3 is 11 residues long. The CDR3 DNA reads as TGTGCCAGCACGTGGACAGGGAAAACTTTCTTT. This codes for CASTWTGKTFF.

The CDR3 protein is CASRGQGFYEQYF. The CDR3 DNA follows: TGTGCCAGCAGGGGACAGGGATTCTACGAGCAGTACTTC. V gene TRBV25-1 combines with J gene TRBJ2-7, with TRBD1 matching over 9 bases. The V segment lost 6 bases and the J segment 3 bases; nucleotides outside the gene matches: 3. This CDR3 region has 13 residues. Germline V lookup: CDR1 MGHDK, CDR2 SYGVNS.

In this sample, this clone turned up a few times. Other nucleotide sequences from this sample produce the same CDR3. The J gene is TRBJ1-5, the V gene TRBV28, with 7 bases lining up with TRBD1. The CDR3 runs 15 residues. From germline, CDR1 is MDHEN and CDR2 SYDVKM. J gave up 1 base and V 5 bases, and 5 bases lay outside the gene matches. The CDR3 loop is CASSLIQGSNQPQHF. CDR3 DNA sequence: TGTGCCAGCAGTCTTATACAGGGGAGCAATCAGCCCCAGCATTTT.

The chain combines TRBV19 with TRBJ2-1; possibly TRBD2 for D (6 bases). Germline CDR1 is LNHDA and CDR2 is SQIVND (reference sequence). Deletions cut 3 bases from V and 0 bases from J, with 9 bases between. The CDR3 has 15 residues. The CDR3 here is CASSIGSGSYNEQFF. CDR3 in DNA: TGTGCCAGTAGTATCGGTAGCGGCTCCTACAATGAGCAGTTCTTC.

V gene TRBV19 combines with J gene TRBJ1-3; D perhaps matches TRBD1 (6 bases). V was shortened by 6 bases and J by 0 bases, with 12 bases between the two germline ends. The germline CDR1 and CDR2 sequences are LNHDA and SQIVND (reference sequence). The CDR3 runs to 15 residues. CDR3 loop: CASRVHRASGNTIYF. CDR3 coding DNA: TGTGCCAGTAGAGTCCACAGGGCCTCTGGAAACACCATATATTTT. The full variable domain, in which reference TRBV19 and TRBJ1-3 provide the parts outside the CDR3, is DGGITQSPKYLFRKEGQNVTLSCEQNLNHDAMYWYRQDPGQGLRLIYYSQIVNDFQKGDIAEGYSVSREKKESFPLTVTSAQKNPTAFYLCASRVHRASGNTIYFGEGSWLTVV.

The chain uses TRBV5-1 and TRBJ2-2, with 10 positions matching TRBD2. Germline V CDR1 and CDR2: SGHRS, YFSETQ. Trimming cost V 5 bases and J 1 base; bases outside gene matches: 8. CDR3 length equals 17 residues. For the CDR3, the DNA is TGCGCCAGCAGTTTGACGGCTAGCGGGAGGAACACCGGGGAGCTGTTTTTT. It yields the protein CASSLTASGRNTGELFF.

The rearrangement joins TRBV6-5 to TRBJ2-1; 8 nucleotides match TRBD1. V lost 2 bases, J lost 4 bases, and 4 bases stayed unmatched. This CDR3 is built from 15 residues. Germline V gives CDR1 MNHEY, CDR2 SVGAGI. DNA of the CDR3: TGTGCCAGCAGTTACCGGACAGGGTGGTACAATGAGCAGTTCTTC. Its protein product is CASSYRTGWYNEQFF.

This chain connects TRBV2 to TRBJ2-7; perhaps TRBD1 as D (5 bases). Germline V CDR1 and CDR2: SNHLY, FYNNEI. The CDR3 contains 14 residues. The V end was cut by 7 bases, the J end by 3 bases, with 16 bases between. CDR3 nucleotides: TGTGCCAGCAACCAAGGTGACAGCAGCTACGAGCAGTACTTC. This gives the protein CASNQGDSSYEQYF.

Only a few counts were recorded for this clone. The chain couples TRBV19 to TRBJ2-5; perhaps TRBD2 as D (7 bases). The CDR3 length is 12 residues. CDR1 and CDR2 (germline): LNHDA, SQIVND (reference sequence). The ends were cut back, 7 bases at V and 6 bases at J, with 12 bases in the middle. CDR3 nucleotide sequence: TGTGCCAGTAAGGGGGAGGGAAAGACCCAGTACTTC. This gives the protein CASKGEGKTQYF. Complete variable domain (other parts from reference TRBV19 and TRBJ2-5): DGGITQSPKYLFRKEGQNVTLSCEQNLNHDAMYWYRQDPGQGLRLIYYSQIVNDFQKGDIAEGYSVSREKKESFPLTVTSAQKNPTAFYLCASKGEGKTQYFGPGTRLLVL.

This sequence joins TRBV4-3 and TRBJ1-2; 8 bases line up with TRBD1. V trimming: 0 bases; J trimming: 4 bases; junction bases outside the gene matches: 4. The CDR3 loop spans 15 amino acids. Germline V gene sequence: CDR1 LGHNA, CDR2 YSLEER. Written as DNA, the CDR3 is TGCGCCAGCAGCCAAGAACTACAGGGGGTCTATGGCTACACCTTC. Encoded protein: CASSQELQGVYGYTF.

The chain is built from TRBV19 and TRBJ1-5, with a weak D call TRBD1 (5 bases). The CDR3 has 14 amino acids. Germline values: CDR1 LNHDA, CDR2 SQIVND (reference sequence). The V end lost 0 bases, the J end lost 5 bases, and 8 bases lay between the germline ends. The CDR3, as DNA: TGTGCCAGTAGTATAGAAATAGGGGATCAGCCCCAGCATTTT. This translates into CASSIEIGDQPQHF.